The text below deals with one T cell receptor (beta chain). Its antigen is not identified. The source of the sample is a study of T cell responses to AZD1222 COVID-19 vaccine. The study, taken as a whole, reports: With two AZD1222 doses given, Spike-specific TCR breadth and depth both rose.

TCRdb keeps only in-frame clones here, not all; method: immunoSEQ multiplex PCR. Of approximately 130,000 clones listed, 90% are singletons. In germline, CDR1 is SGHAT, CDR2 FQNNGV. The CDR3 has 19 residues. The V gene end was trimmed by 5 bases and the J gene end by 0 bases; junction bases not matched to a gene: 16. This rearrangement joins TRBV11-2 to TRBJ1-3; 7 bases are shared with TRBD1. The clonotype was recovered from an adult who received the MenACWY meningococcal vaccine as a control. The sequences come from peripheral blood, collected 28 days after the second dose of the MenACWY control vaccine. Here the CDR3 reads CASSPLRRTGAFSGNTIYF. The CDR3 bases are TGTGCCAGCAGCCCCCTGCGACGGACAGGTGCCTTCTCTGGAAACACCATATATTTT.